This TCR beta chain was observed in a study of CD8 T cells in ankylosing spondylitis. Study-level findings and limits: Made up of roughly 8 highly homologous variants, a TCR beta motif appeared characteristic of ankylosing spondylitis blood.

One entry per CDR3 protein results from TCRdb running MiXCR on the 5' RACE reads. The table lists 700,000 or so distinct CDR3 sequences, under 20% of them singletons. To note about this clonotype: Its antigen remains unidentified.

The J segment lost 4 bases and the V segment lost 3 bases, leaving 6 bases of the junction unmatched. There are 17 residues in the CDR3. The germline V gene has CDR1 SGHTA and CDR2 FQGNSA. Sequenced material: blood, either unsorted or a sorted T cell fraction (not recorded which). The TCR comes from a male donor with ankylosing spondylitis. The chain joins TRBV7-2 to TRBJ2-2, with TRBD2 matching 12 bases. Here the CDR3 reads CASSFALAGGFTGELFF. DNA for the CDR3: TGTGCCAGCAGCTTTGCCCTAGCGGGAGGGTTCACCGGGGAGCTGTTTTTT. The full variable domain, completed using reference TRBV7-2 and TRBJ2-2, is GAGVSQSPSNKVTEKGKDVELRCDPISGHTALYWYRQSLGQGLEFLIYFQGNSAPDKSGLPSDRFSAERTGGSVSTLTIQRTQQEDSAVYLCASSFALAGGFTGELFFGEGSRLTVL.